Here is one T cell receptor beta chain with its context. Its antigen remains unknown. All patients were mismatch repair deficient, assessed by either PCR or immunohistochemistry. TCRs were sequenced from a few patients responding to pembrolizumab. Libraries were prepared by immunoSEQ multiplex PCR; TCRdb keeps only in-frame clonotypes and omits some of them. The sample carries approximately 50,000 clones, more than 75% recorded once. The sample is drawn from a study of PD-1 blockade in mismatch repair-deficient tumors. Study information: All were previously treated, progressing patients with eleven to twelve mismatch repair-deficient cancer types. Overall study results and limits: After pembrolizumab, tumor-resident clones rose rapidly, then generally contracted before radiologic responses.

V shed 4 bases, J shed 4 bases, and the junction held 13 bases outside the gene matches. The CDR3 runs to 19 residues. CDR1 SGHNT and CDR2 YYREEE come from the germline V gene (reference sequence). This TCR derives from an adult with mismatch repair-deficient cancer. The sequences come from peripheral blood, collected 4 weeks after starting pembrolizumab. This sequence joins TRBV5-4 and TRBJ2-2, with 13 bases aligning to TRBD2. CDR3 residues: CASSPAGLAGVFGTGELFF. The DNA for the CDR3 is TGTGCCAGCAGCCCGGCCGGACTAGCGGGAGTTTTTGGCACCGGGGAGCTGTTTTTT.